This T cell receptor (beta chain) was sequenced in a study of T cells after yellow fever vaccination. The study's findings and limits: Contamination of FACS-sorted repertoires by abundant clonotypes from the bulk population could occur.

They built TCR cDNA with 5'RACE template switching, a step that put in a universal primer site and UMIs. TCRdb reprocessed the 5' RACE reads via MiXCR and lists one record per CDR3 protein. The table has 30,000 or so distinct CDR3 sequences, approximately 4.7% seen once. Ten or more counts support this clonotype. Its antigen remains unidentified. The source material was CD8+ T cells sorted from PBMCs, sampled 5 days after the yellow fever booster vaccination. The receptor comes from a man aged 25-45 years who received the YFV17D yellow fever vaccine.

CDR3 protein: CASSRKYRGGETQYF. CDR3 DNA sequence: TGCGCCAGCAGTCGGAAATACAGGGGAGGAGAGACCCAGTACTTC. The chain recombines TRBV23-1 with TRBJ2-5; D might be TRBD1 (7 bases). TRBV23-1 is labeled an ORF, and its function is uncertain. V lost 4 bases and J lost 4, with 16 bases in between. This CDR3 has 15 residues.